The rows below give T cell receptor beta chains drawn from one sample of a study of long-term antiretroviral therapy in people with HIV. The data were produced by immunoSEQ multiplex PCR, yet TCRdb's version contains in-frame clones alone and is incomplete. The sample contains approximately 10,000 clones, about 80% of which appear only once. The material was unsorted PBMCs, obtained about 3.1 years before starting antiretroviral therapy. These receptors were collected from a man aged 35 to 55 with HIV. Both conserved end residues are part of each CDR3. D genes are given only for firm matches. Size tells how often a clone was seen (once, few, many) or the class of an expanded clone, and some rows leave it out.

v_call	j_call	d_call	clone_size	cdr3_nt	cdr3_aa
TRBV5-1	TRBJ2-7	.	.	TGCGCCAGCAGCCCTGGACTTTCCTACGAGCAGTACTTC	CASSPGLSYEQYF
TRBV7-6	TRBJ2-7	TRBD1	.	TGTGCCAGCAGCTTGTCCGCCCAGGGGGCCGAGCAGTACTTC	CASSLSAQGAEQYF
TRBV19	TRBJ2-7	TRBD2	few	TGTGCCAGTAGTACGGGTCTAGCGGGGATCTACGAGCAGTACTTC	CASSTGLAGIYEQYF
TRBV27	TRBJ2-1	.	once	TGTGCCAGCAGTTTAGGGGTTCCCAGAAGCTCCTACAATGAGCAGTTCTTC	CASSLGVPRSSYNEQFF
TRBV4-3	TRBJ2-1	TRBD1	few	TGCGCCAGCAGTCGCGGACAGGGGGCTGGCAATGAGCAGTTCTTC	CASSRGQGAGNEQFF
TRBV6-5	TRBJ2-7	.	few	TGTGCCAGCAGTTACACGCGAGGGGGAAAACTCTACGAGCAGTACTTC	CASSYTRGGKLYEQYF
TRBV28	TRBJ1-5	.	.	TGTGCCAGCAGGATGTCGACAGTAATTAGCAATCAGCCCCAGCATTTT	CASRMSTVISNQPQHF
TRBV27	TRBJ1-1	.	.	TGTGCCAGCAGAGGGCAGGGCGATACTGAAGCTTTCTTT	CASRGQGDTEAFF
TRBV7-9	TRBJ2-7	TRBD2	.	TGTGCCACCAAAACTACGACTAGCGGGAGATCCTACGAGCAGTACTTC	CATKTTTSGRSYEQYF
TRBV5-1	TRBJ2-1	TRBD1	.	TGCGCCAGCAGCCAGCCGGGACAGACCTCTAATGAGCAGTTCTTC	CASSQPGQTSNEQFF
TRBV6-4	TRBJ1-2	.	.	TGTGCCAGCAGTGAGGGCGAAAACTATGGCTACACCTTC	CASSEGENYGYTF
TRBV6-5	TRBJ2-7	TRBD2	.	TGTGCCAGCAGTCCCGGGAGGAATCGCGACGAGCAGTACTTC	CASSPGRNRDEQYF
TRBV7-9	TRBJ2-1	TRBD2	.	TGTGCCAGCAGCCTAGCGGGGAACTACAATGAGCAGTTCTTC	CASSLAGNYNEQFF
TRBV5-4	TRBJ1-2	.	few	TGTGCCAGCAGCTTGGTATCTAACTATGGCTACACCTTC	CASSLVSNYGYTF
TRBV29-1	TRBJ1-1	.	.	TGCAGCGTTGCGAGGACAGTCGGAATGGGTGAAGCTTTCTTT	CSVARTVGMGEAFF
TRBV28	TRBJ2-7	.	.	TGTGCCAGCAGCCGCCCTATCCGCTACGAGCAGTACTTC	CASSRPIRYEQYF
TRBV6-5	TRBJ2-7	TRBD1	.	TGTGCCAGCAGTTACGGACAGGGGAGCTACGAGCAGTACTTC	CASSYGQGSYEQYF
TRBV30	TRBJ2-7	TRBD2	.	TGTGCCTGGAGTGTCGCTAGCGGGGGTCGAGAGCAGTACTTC	CAWSVASGGREQYF
TRBV7-9	TRBJ1-1	TRBD1	.	TGTGCCAGCAGCAAACTTGGACAGGGGGCTCTCTTT	CASSKLGQGALF
TRBV12-5	TRBJ2-3	TRBD2	.	TGTGCTAGTGGTTTGGTATTGCGGGAGGGTCATACGCAGTATTTT	CASGLVLREGHTQYF
TRBV30	TRBJ2-4	.	.	TGTGCCTGGAGGGAACCCAAAAACATTCAGTACTTC	CAWREPKNIQYF
TRBV4-1	TRBJ2-2	.	.	TGCGCCAGCAGCCAAGATGGGGGGACCGGGGAGCTGTTTTTT	CASSQDGGTGELFF
TRBV7-8	TRBJ1-5	.	.	TGTGCCAGCAGCTATAGTGTCACTAGCAATCAGCCCCAGCATTTT	CASSYSVTSNQPQHF
TRBV5-6	TRBJ2-5	.	.	TGTGCCAGCAGTCCGACCCTAGTCGACGGGGAGACCCAGTACTTC	CASSPTLVDGETQYF
TRBV19	TRBJ2-3	.	few	TGTGCCAGTAGTCGGGCAGGGCCCGGGGATACGCAGTATTTT	CASSRAGPGDTQYF
TRBV30	TRBJ2-5	TRBD1	.	TGTGCCTGGAGGACAGGGGGTTACGGGACCCAGTACTTC	CAWRTGGYGTQYF
TRBV30	TRBJ2-7	.	.	TGTGCCTGGAGCTTCGGGGACTCTGCCGGTGGCTCCTACGAGCAGTACTTC	CAWSFGDSAGGSYEQYF
TRBV6-4	TRBJ2-2	TRBD2	large	TGTGCCAGCAGTGACTCGACTAGCGGGAACACCGGGGAGCTGTTTTTT	CASSDSTSGNTGELFF
TRBV5-6	TRBJ2-7	TRBD1	.	TGTGCCAGCAACCGCCGGGACAGGGAGTTCATCGAGCAGTACTTC	CASNRRDREFIEQYF
TRBV5-6	TRBJ2-1	.	once	TGTGCCAGCAGCACCCGAACTTCGAGCTCCTACAATGAGCAGTTCTTC	CASSTRTSSSYNEQFF
TRBV9	TRBJ1-2	TRBD1	.	TGTGCCAGCAGCGTAGGCGGACAGGGGAACTATGGCTACACCTTC	CASSVGGQGNYGYTF
TRBV6-6	TRBJ2-3	.	.	TGTGCCAGCGAGGACAGCACAGATACGCAGTATTTT	CASEDSTDTQYF
TRBV7-3	TRBJ2-6	TRBD1	.	TGTGCCAGCAGCTCCTCAGGGGGTGGGGCCAACGTCCTGACTTTC	CASSSSGGGANVLTF
TRBV2	TRBJ2-7	.	.	TGTGCCAGCAGTGAAGCCGGGTCCCCAGCCTACGAGCAGTACTTC	CASSEAGSPAYEQYF
TRBV12-5	TRBJ2-1	TRBD2	.	TGTGCTAGTGGTTTGGTGCCGGGACTAGCGGGAAACAATGAGCAGTTCTTC	CASGLVPGLAGNNEQFF
TRBV18	TRBJ1-1	TRBD1	.	TGTGCCAGCTCACCAAAAGTGGAGGGGGCGCCGCGGATGAACACTGAAGCTTTCTTT	CASSPKVEGAPRMNTEAFF
TRBV7-9	TRBJ2-4	.	few	TGTGCCAGCAGCTTGGGTCTGGGGAGATGGCAAAACATTCAGTACTTC	CASSLGLGRWQNIQYF
TRBV29-1	TRBJ2-5	.	.	TGCAGCGTTGAGAGGCCGCCCCTTGAGACCCAGTACTTC	CSVERPPLETQYF
TRBV6-5	TRBJ1-2	.	.	TGTGCCAGCAGTTACACAGGACAGTATGGCTACACCTTC	CASSYTGQYGYTF
TRBV7-9	TRBJ2-3	.	.	TGTGCCAGCAGCCCGGGCCCGCCGGATACGCAGTATTTT	CASSPGPPDTQYF
TRBV27	TRBJ2-7	TRBD2	.	TGTGCCAGCAGTTCCCCAGGACTAGGCTCCTACGAGCAGTACTTC	CASSSPGLGSYEQYF
TRBV11-3	TRBJ1-5	.	.	TGTGCCAGCAGCCCAAGTAGGACCAATCAGCCCCAGCATTTT	CASSPSRTNQPQHF
TRBV7-9	TRBJ2-1	.	.	TGTGCCAGCAGAGCGCGGGACACGCCTAGCCATCTCAATGAGCAGTTCTTC	CASRARDTPSHLNEQFF
TRBV28	TRBJ2-2	.	.	TGTGCCAGCAGTAGGGGTTTTACGGCTCCCGGGGAGCTGTTTTTT	CASSRGFTAPGELFF
TRBV4-1	TRBJ2-1	.	.	TGCGCCAGCGGAGGGGTAGTGGAGCAGTTCTTC	CASGGVVEQFF
TRBV10-1	TRBJ2-7	.	.	TGCGCCAGCAGAAGACAGGACCCCTACGAGCAGTACTTC	CASRRQDPYEQYF
TRBV18	TRBJ2-1	.	.	TGTGCCAGCTCACCGACATCTCGGGACCCCCTGAAGCAGTTCTTC	CASSPTSRDPLKQFF
TRBV30	TRBJ1-4	.	.	TGTGCCTGGAGTGGAGGGACAACTACAACTAATGAAAAACTGTTTTTT	CAWSGGTTTTNEKLFF
TRBV18	TRBJ2-7	TRBD2	.	TGTGCCAGCTCACCTTCTAGCGGGAGGGCCGGCGAGCAGTACTTC	CASSPSSGRAGEQYF
TRBV27	TRBJ2-2	.	.	TGTGCCAGCAGTTGGAACAGGCTGTTGACCGGGGAGCTGTTTTTT	CASSWNRLLTGELFF
TRBV5-5	TRBJ2-7	TRBD2	.	TGTGCCAGCAGCCCTACAAATAGCGGGAGGGCCCGTGAGCAGTACTTC	CASSPTNSGRAREQYF
TRBV27	TRBJ2-7	TRBD1	.	TGTGCCAGCAGTTTTTCCGGGACAGCCTTCGGTTGGTACGAGCAGTACTTC	CASSFSGTAFGWYEQYF
TRBV25-1	TRBJ2-3	.	.	TGTGCCAGCAGTGACCCGTGGCGGGCTAACACAGATACGCAGTATTTT	CASSDPWRANTDTQYF
TRBV18	TRBJ2-2	.	.	TGTGCCAGCTCACAAAGTGTCTACACCGGGGAGCTGTTTTTT	CASSQSVYTGELFF
TRBV11-1	TRBJ1-1	.	few	TGTGCCAGCAGCTTAAGAGCGGAGGACACTGAAGCTTTCTTT	CASSLRAEDTEAFF
TRBV2	TRBJ2-6	.	.	TGTGCCAGCAGTGATATACACACCTCTGGGGCCAACGTCCTGACTTTC	CASSDIHTSGANVLTF
TRBV7-9	TRBJ1-2	.	few	TGTGCCAGCAGCTTTGAGGTCGGGGGCTACACCTTC	CASSFEVGGYTF
TRBV30	TRBJ2-7	.	.	TGTGCCTGGAGTCGGAGCGGCCCCTACGAGCAGTACTTC	CAWSRSGPYEQYF
TRBV4-2	TRBJ2-3	.	.	TGTGCCAGCAGCCAAGAAAAGTCTCCTGATGCGGGCGATACGCAGTATTTT	CASSQEKSPDAGDTQYF
TRBV4-3	TRBJ1-1	.	.	TGCGCCAGCAGCCAAACCCCGTTCGGTTCAATGAACACTGAAGCTTTCTTT	CASSQTPFGSMNTEAFF